This paragraph covers one T cell receptor beta chain sequence. Its specificity is unknown. Matched for age and sex, the controls were healthy donors. The authors negatively isolated CD8+ and CD4+ T cells and FACS-enriched TEMRA cells. The entry originates in a study of CD8 T cells in Susac syndrome. cDNA came from about 0.51 to 1 ug RNA primed by random hexamers. The amplification used immunoSEQ multiplex PCR on TCR beta CDR3; it spanned 54 Vbeta and 13 Jbeta. In TCRdb, the immunoSEQ multiplex PCR reads were re-called with MiXCR into one record per CDR3 protein. This table has 150,000 to 200,000 distinct CDR3 sequences, over 85% appearing once. V lost 5 bases, J lost 8 bases, and 11 bases lay in between. Per germline, CDR1 SGHTA and CDR2 FQGNSA. The CDR3 spans 12 residues. Study-wide points: Regarding the TCR sequencing and HLA analysis, the study admitted that a relatively small number of individuals were involved.

This clonotype was sampled from a human donor in good health. Sequenced sample: CD4+ T cells from PBMCs. V and J are TRBV7-2 and TRBJ2-3, with a tentative D call TRBD2 (5 bases). The CDR3 reads CASSPKRVTQYF. Here the CDR3 DNA reads TGTGCCAGCAGCCCGAAGAGGGTTACGCAGTATTTT.